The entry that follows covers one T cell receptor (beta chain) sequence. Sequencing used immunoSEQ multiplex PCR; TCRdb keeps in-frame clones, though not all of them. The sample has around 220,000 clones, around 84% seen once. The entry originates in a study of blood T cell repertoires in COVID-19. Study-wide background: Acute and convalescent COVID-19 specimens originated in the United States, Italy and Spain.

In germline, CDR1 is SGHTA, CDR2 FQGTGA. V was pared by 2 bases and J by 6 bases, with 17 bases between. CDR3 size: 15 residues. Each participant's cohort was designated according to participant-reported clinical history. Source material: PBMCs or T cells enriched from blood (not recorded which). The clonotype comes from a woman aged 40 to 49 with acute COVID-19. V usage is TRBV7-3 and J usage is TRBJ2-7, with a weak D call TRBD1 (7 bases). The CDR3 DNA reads TGTGCCAGCAGCTTAGTTGCGACAGGGAGGTCCGAGCAGTACTTC. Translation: CASSLVATGRSEQYF. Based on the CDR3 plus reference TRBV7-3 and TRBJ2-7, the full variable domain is GAGVSQTPSNKVTEKGKYVELRCDPISGHTALYWYRQSLGQGPEFLIYFQGTGAADDSGLPNDRFFAVRPEGSVSTLKIQRTERGDSAVYLCASSLVATGRSEQYFGPGTRLTVT.